These 10 T cell receptor beta chains came from one sample sequenced in a study of identical twins. TCRdb processed the 5' RACE reads anew with MiXCR; each CDR3 protein has one entry. The repertoire consists of approximately 700,000 distinct CDR3 sequences, with over 15% occurring once and the leading ten covering around 14%. This sample also appeared in a second study, on T cells expressing NK-cell markers.

The source material was PBMCs. The receptors were sampled from a woman between 18 and 29 years old in good health.

V usage is TRBV6-1 and J usage is TRBJ2-1; TRBD2 matches 11 bases. The CDR3 covers 14 residues. V trimming: 10 bases; J trimming: 9 bases; junction bases outside the gene matches: 11. CDR1 and CDR2 from the germline V gene are MNHNS and SASEGT. The CDR3, as DNA: TGTGCCACCCATAAACTAGCGGGAGTCGGTGAGCAGTTCTTC. This gives the protein CATHKLAGVGEQFF.

The J gene is TRBJ2-7, the V gene TRBV7-9; no definite D call. The CDR3 contains 15 residues. CDR1 and CDR2 (germline): SEHNR, FQNEAQ (reference sequence). V was trimmed by 2 bases and J by 2 bases, leaving 13 bases between them. The DNA of the CDR3 is TGTGCCAGCAGCTTATCGGACCGCCTGACCTACGAGCAGTACTTC. Its translation: CASSLSDRLTYEQYF.

This clonotype was observed many times. The rearrangement uses TRBV4-2 and TRBJ1-5, with D uncertain. Germline V CDR1 and CDR2: LGHNA, YNFKEQ. V was cut by 0 bases and J by 0 bases, with 9 bases left in between. The CDR3 extends over 16 amino acids. In DNA form, the CDR3 reads TGTGCCAGCAGCCAAGACCATTCTCTTAGCAATCAGCCCCAGCATTTT. Translation: CASSQDHSLSNQPQHF.

This chain connects TRBV6-1 to TRBJ2-1, with a weak D call TRBD2 (6 bases). With 7 bases removed from V and 0 bases from J, the gap between germline ends came to 13 bases. This CDR3 spans 15 amino acids. Germline CDR1 reads MNHNS; CDR2 reads SASEGT. CDR3 in amino acids: CASTGGRGSYNEQFF. The DNA for the CDR3 is TGTGCCAGCACCGGGGGTCGAGGCTCCTACAATGAGCAGTTCTTC.

CDR3 in amino acids: CASSPDIMYEQYF. Here the CDR3 DNA reads TGTGCCAGCAGTCCGGACATAATGTACGAGCAGTACTTC. V usage is TRBV2 and J usage is TRBJ2-7, with TRBD1 as a possible D gene (5 bases). The CDR3 runs 13 residues. Germline values: CDR1 SNHLY, CDR2 FYNNEI. V was trimmed by 5 bases and J by 4 bases, leaving 12 bases between them.

This clonotype was recorded only once. The genes are TRBV12-3 or TRBV12-4 and TRBJ2-7; 8 bases map to TRBD2. The CDR3 runs to 16 residues. The V and J ends lost 2 bases and 2 bases, in that order; junction bases with no gene match: 8. CDR3 DNA: TGTGCCAGCAGTTTACGTACGACTAGCGAGACCTACGAGCAGTACTTC. Translation: CASSLRTTSETYEQYF.

The V call is TRBV10-3, the J call TRBJ2-7; 9 bases map to TRBD1. Germline V gene lookup returns CDR1 ENHRY and CDR2 SYGVKD. The junction had 5 bases not matched to a gene; V was cut back by 9 bases and J by 5 bases. The length of the CDR3 is 12 residues. The CDR3 nucleotides read TGTGCCATGGGACAGGGACTACACGAGCAGTACTTC. Its translation is CAMGQGLHEQYF.

This clonotype showed up just a few times. The rearrangement uses TRBV6-5 and TRBJ2-2; a possible D gene is TRBD2 (5 bases). V gave up 4 bases and J gave up 5 bases, with 11 bases separating them. CDR3 length: 14 residues. Germline V gene data show CDR1 as MNHEY and CDR2 as SVGAGI. The CDR3 DNA reads TGTGCCAGCAGTTGGTTTCGGGGTACCGGGGAGCTGTTTTTT. Encoded protein: CASSWFRGTGELFF.

The rearrangement joins TRBV29-1 to TRBJ2-7, with a possible D match to TRBD1 (5 bases). Trimming took off 3 bases at V and 6 bases at J, with 21 bases between the two ends. The CDR3 totals 15 residues. Germline CDR1 reads SQVTM; CDR2 reads ANQGSEA. The CDR3 loop reads CSVDPGSRRECEQYF. In DNA form, the CDR3 reads TGCAGCGTTGACCCCGGGTCTCGCAGGGAATGCGAGCAGTACTTC.

The V and J genes are TRBV5-1 and TRBJ1-2; D not certain. This CDR3 comprises 14 residues. V was clipped by 1 base and J by 4 bases, with 11 bases between them. Germline-derived CDR1 and CDR2 are SGHRS and YFSETQ. The CDR3 is CASSLSGYAYGYTF. CDR3 bases: TGCGCCAGCAGCTTGTCCGGGTACGCCTATGGCTACACCTTC.